This T cell receptor (beta chain) appears in the sequencing data of a study of CD8+ T cells in alopecia areata. Study-wide findings and caveats: Possibly because of HLA-related factors, TCR sharing was less clear across patients than in mice.

In each case, RNA was isolated and then reverse transcribed into cDNA as the sequencing template. TCRdb's table, derived via immunoSEQ multiplex PCR, lists solely in-frame clones and lacks some. The sample holds around 150,000 clones; roughly 60% are singletons and the top ten take 35% to 45%. Note on this clone: What it binds is unknown.

Germline values: CDR1 MNHNS, CDR2 SASEGT. The CDR3 extends over 20 amino acids. Trimming at V came to 2 bases and at J to 0 bases, leaving 16 bases not matched to a gene. The specimen sequenced was CD8+ T cells sorted from blood. This chain connects TRBV6-1 to TRBJ1-5; the match to TRBD1 covers 7 bases. The clonotype comes from a human donor in good health. CDR3 nucleotide sequence: TGTGCCAGCAGTGAATTTCTCGGCAGGGGGATCATCACTAGCAATCAGCCCCAGCATTTT. Protein sequence: CASSEFLGRGIITSNQPQHF.